This passage covers 23 T cell receptor beta chains from one sample sequenced in a study of T-cell memory formation after mild COVID-19. Via MiXCR, TCRdb re-called the 5' RACE reads, giving one row per CDR3 protein. The table records around 310,000 distinct CDR3 sequences, 20% to 25% of them present only once. Sequenced sample: PBMCs or a T cell subset sorted from them (not recorded which). These TCRs come from a man between 18 and 29 years old who had mild COVID-19 (a few samples of this study predate the infection). Cell type and time point are not known.

The rearrangement joins TRBV2 to TRBJ2-1; no clear D. CDR1 and CDR2 from the germline V gene are SNHLY and FYNNEI. This CDR3 is 15 amino acids long. Trimming stripped 3 bases from V and 6 bases from J, with 15 bases between. CDR3 DNA sequence: TGTGCCAGCAGTGATCTCCGTACGAGTGGCAATGAGCAGTTCTTC. Protein: CASSDLRTSGNEQFF.

Ten or more counts support this clonotype. This chain connects TRBV24-1 to TRBJ1-5; 9 bases align to TRBD1. Germline CDR1 is KGHDR and CDR2 is SFDVKD. V dropped 7 bases and J dropped 11; count of bases not matched to a gene: 11. This CDR3 is 14 amino acids long. The CDR3 sequence: CATSHRDREGTQHF. CDR3 nucleotides: TGTGCCACCAGCCACCGGGACAGGGAGGGAACCCAGCATTTT.

There are a few counts of this clonotype. The V call is TRBV6-5, the J call TRBJ2-1; 7 nucleotides agree with TRBD2. CDR1 is MNHEY and CDR2 is SVGAGI in the germline V gene. The CDR3 has 17 residues. V lost 0 bases and J lost 1; bases outside the gene matches: 6. In DNA form, the CDR3 reads TGTGCCAGCAGTTACTCGGGCGGGGGTGCATCCTACAATGAGCAGTTCTTC. Amino acids: CASSYSGGGASYNEQFF.

The rearrangement links TRBV10-3 to TRBJ1-2; 9 bases agree with TRBD1. Germline assignment: CDR1 ENHRY and CDR2 SYGVKD. The CDR3 loop spans 15 amino acids. V lost 7 bases and J lost 4; bases outside the gene matches: 10. This CDR3 is CAINSESTGGYGYTF. As DNA, the CDR3 is TGTGCCATCAACTCAGAATCGACAGGGGGCTATGGCTACACCTTC.

This clonotype was counted a few times. The rearrangement joins TRBV5-1 to TRBJ1-1; the match to TRBD1 covers 9 bases. CDR1 is SGHRS, CDR2 YFSETQ, per germline. Germline trimming cut 3 bases from V and 11 bases from J; bases unmatched to any gene: 5. This CDR3 comprises 12 residues. CDR3 region: CASSYGQGSAFF. CDR3 bases: TGCGCCAGCAGCTATGGACAGGGGAGCGCTTTCTTT.

This clonotype was counted between two and nine times. This rearrangement joins TRBV14 to TRBJ2-1; D uncertain. V was cut by 5 bases and J by 10 bases, with 18 bases left in between. Germline V lookup: CDR1 SGHDN, CDR2 FVKESK. This CDR3 region has 14 residues. The CDR3 nucleotides are TGTGCCAGCAGCACCCTAGGTGTGTATCAGGAGCAGTTCTTC. This sequence encodes CASSTLGVYQEQFF.

This clonotype appeared a single time. This chain joins TRBV15 and TRBJ1-1; D is unresolved. Germline loops: CDR1 LNHNV, CDR2 YYDKDF (reference sequence). V lost 5 bases and J lost 0, with 7 bases in between. The CDR3 loop spans 13 amino acids. The CDR3, as DNA: TGTGCCACCAGCGGGGAGTTGAACACTGAAGCTTTCTTT. This codes for CATSGELNTEAFF.

V usage is TRBV29-1 and J usage is TRBJ2-7; tentatively, D is TRBD2 (6 bases). The CDR3 runs to 13 residues. Germline assignment: CDR1 SQVTM and CDR2 ANQGSEA. In nucleotides, the CDR3 is TGCAGTGGAGGGGCTGGGCTGGCCTACGAGCAGTACTTC. Amino acid sequence: CSGGAGLAYEQYF.

The table lists this clonotype with a few counts. The CDR3 region has the DNA TGTGCCAGCAGCTTCATTGCAGAGGGCCCTGGAGCTTTCTTT. Translated: CASSFIAEGPGAFF. V gene TRBV7-9 combines with J gene TRBJ1-1, with unresolved D. This CDR3 has 14 residues. The ends were cut back, 3 bases at V and 10 bases at J, with 18 bases in the middle. Germline V gene sequence: CDR1 SEHNR, CDR2 FQNEAQ (reference sequence).

This clonotype has just a few counts. The chain links TRBV7-2 to TRBJ1-1; tentative D call: TRBD1 (5 bases). The CDR3 is made up of 15 amino acids. The V end was cut by 5 bases, the J end by 6 bases, with 19 bases between. Looked up from germline, CDR1 is SGHTA and CDR2 is FQGNSA. CDR3 DNA sequence: TGTGCCAGCAGCCCACGGGGGGTTTTGGGGCCTGAAGCTTTCTTT. This encodes CASSPRGVLGPEAFF.

This clonotype occurred a few times. J is TRBJ2-7 and V is TRBV3-1; 9 bases agree with TRBD1. This CDR3 contains 13 residues. V dropped 6 bases and J dropped 5; count of bases not matched to a gene: 5. Looked up from germline, CDR1 is LGHDT and CDR2 is YNNKEL (reference sequence). The CDR3 DNA reads as TGTGCCAGCAGTCGACAGGGGGAGCACGAGCAGTACTTC. Translation: CASSRQGEHEQYF.

The chain couples TRBV18 to TRBJ1-5, with 8 nucleotides matching TRBD1. V shed 3 bases and J 0 bases; nucleotides not matched to a gene: 4. The CDR3 is 16 residues long. Germline CDR1 and CDR2: KGHSH and LQKENI. CDR3 DNA: TGTGCCAGCTCACCTCAGGGGGCAAGTAGCAATCAGCCCCAGCATTTT. It codes for CASSPQGASSNQPQHF.

This clonotype was counted at least ten times. The chain couples TRBV4-3 to TRBJ1-6; D uncertain. V was trimmed by 0 bases and J by 3 bases, leaving 3 bases between them. Looked up from germline, CDR1 is LGHNA and CDR2 is YSLEER. This CDR3 spans 14 amino acids. CDR3 DNA sequence: TGCGCCAGCAGCCAAGAGGACTATAATTCACCCCTCCACTTT. Encoded protein: CASSQEDYNSPLHF.

Written as DNA, the CDR3 is TGTGCCAGCAGCCAAGAGGGGCACACAGATACGCAGTATTTT. Protein sequence: CASSQEGHTDTQYF. V and J are TRBV3-1 and TRBJ2-3, with D perhaps matching TRBD1 (5 bases). This CDR3 spans 14 amino acids. Per germline, CDR1 LGHDT and CDR2 YNNKEL (reference sequence). Trimming stripped 0 bases from V and 2 bases from J, with 6 bases between.

The V call is TRBV12-3 or TRBV12-4, the J call TRBJ2-7; 8 bases line up with TRBD2. V was clipped by 1 base and J by 3 bases; unmatched bases: 5. This CDR3 is built from 15 residues. CDR3 nucleotide sequence: TGTGCCAGCAGTTTAGACGGCGGGGGGTACTACGAGCAGTACTTC. Translating gives CASSLDGGGYYEQYF.

The V gene is TRBV7-9, the J gene TRBJ2-1; no definite D call. The V and J ends lost 2 bases and 7 bases respectively, with 24 bases between them. Germline V CDR1 and CDR2: SEHNR, FQNEAQ (reference sequence). This CDR3 contains 18 residues. The CDR3 loop is CASSLPQVKGRVRNEQFF. The CDR3, as DNA: TGTGCCAGCAGCTTACCCCAGGTGAAGGGTCGAGTTCGGAATGAGCAGTTCTTC.

A few counts support this clonotype. This chain links TRBV30 with TRBJ1-1; 9 nucleotides line up with TRBD1. Germline-derived CDR1 and CDR2 are GTSNPN and SVGIG (reference sequence). The CDR3 loop spans 12 amino acids. J lost 4 bases, V lost 5 bases, and 2 bases had no gene match. CDR3 bases: TGTGCCTGGGACAGGGGGGCCACTGAAGCTTTCTTT. It is translated as CAWDRGATEAFF.

The chain is built from TRBV24-1 and TRBJ2-1; tentatively, D is TRBD2 (7 bases). Per the germline V gene, CDR1 is KGHDR and CDR2 is SFDVKD. Trimming took off 9 bases at V and 4 bases at J, with 12 bases between the two ends. CDR3 length: 13 amino acids. CDR3 protein: CATRRGAYNEQFF. The CDR3 DNA reads as TGTGCCACCCGACGGGGGGCTTACAATGAGCAGTTCTTC.

The gene calls are TRBV20-1 and TRBJ1-5; TRBD1 might be the D (5 bases). This CDR3 spans 13 amino acids. Germline assignment: CDR1 DFQATT and CDR2 SNEGSKA (reference sequence). Deletions cut 1 base from V and 4 bases from J, with 8 bases between. The CDR3 here is CSARGQGNQPQHF. CDR3 bases: TGCAGTGCTAGAGGGCAGGGAAATCAGCCCCAGCATTTT.

This clonotype was detected only a few times. This chain connects TRBV7-8 to TRBJ2-2; TRBD2 aligns across 16 bases. Germline lookup yields CDR1 SGHVS and CDR2 FQNEAQ. This CDR3 is 19 amino acids long. Losses at the gene ends were 4 bases for V and 6 bases for J; bases not matched to a gene: 11. CDR3 amino acids: CASSSGLAGGPALAGELFF. The DNA for the CDR3 is TGTGCCAGCAGCTCGGGACTAGCGGGGGGGCCGGCATTGGCCGGGGAGCTGTTTTTT.

By proportion, this clonotype is medium-sized. V gene TRBV7-8 combines with J gene TRBJ2-7; D gene unclear. The germline CDR1 and CDR2 sequences are SGHVS and FQNEAQ. The length of the CDR3 is 16 residues. Trimming pared 0 bases from V and 3 bases from J, leaving 15 bases between. The CDR3 region is CASSLALDPSGYEQYF. The DNA for the CDR3 is TGTGCCAGCAGCTTAGCGCTCGACCCCTCGGGCTACGAGCAGTACTTC.

CDR3: CASSLSWSGARETQYF. CDR3 DNA: TGTGCCAGCAGTTTATCCTGGTCCGGGGCGAGGGAGACCCAGTACTTC. This rearrangement joins TRBV27 to TRBJ2-5, with D perhaps given as TRBD1 or TRBD2 (5 bases each). The ends were cut back, 0 bases at V and 5 bases at J, with 16 bases in the middle. Germline V gene lookup returns CDR1 MNHEY and CDR2 SMNVEV (reference sequence). This CDR3 has 16 amino acids.

V gene TRBV5-1 combines with J gene TRBJ1-1, with a weak D call TRBD1 (5 bases). The V end was cut by 2 bases, the J end by 5 bases, with 16 bases between. CDR1 and CDR2 from the germline V gene are SGHRS and YFSETQ. The CDR3 is made up of 15 amino acids. The CDR3 DNA is TGCGCCAGCAGCTTCTCACTAAATCAGGGAACTGAAGCTTTCTTT. This encodes CASSFSLNQGTEAFF.